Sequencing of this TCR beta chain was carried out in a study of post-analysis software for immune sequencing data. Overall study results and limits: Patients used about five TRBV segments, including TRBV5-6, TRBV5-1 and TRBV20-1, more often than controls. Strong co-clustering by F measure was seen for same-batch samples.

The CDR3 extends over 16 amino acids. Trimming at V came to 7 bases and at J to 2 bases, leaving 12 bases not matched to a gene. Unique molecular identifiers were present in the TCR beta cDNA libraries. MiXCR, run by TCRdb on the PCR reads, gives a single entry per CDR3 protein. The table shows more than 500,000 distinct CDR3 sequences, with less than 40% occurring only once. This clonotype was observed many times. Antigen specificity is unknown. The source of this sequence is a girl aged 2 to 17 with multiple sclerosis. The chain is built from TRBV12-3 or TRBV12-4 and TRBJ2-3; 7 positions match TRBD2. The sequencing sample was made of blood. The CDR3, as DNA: TGTGCCAGCACCATAAGGTCGGGGAGGGTCACAGATACGCAGTATTTT. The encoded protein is CASTIRSGRVTDTQYF.